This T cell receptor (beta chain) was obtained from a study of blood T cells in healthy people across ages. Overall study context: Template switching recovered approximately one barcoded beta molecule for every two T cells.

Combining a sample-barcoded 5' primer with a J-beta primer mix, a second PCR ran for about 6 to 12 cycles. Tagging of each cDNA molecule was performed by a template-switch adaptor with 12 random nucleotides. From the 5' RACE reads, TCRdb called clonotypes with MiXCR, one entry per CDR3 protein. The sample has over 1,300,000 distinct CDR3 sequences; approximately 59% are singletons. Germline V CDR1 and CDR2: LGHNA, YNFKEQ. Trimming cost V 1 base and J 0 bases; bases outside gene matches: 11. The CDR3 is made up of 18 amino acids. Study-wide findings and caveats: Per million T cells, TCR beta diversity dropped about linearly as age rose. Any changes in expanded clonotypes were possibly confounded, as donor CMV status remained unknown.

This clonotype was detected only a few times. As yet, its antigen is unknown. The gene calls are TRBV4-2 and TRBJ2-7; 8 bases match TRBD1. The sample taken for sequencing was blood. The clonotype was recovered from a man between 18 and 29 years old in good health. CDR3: CASSQGWAGGGHSYEQYF. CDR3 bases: TGTGCCAGCAGCCAAGGATGGGCAGGGGGCGGACACTCCTACGAGCAGTACTTC.